This T cell receptor (beta chain) is from a study of regulatory T cells in long-lasting Graves disease. The CDR3 covers 16 residues. Per the germline V gene, CDR1 is MNHNS and CDR2 is SASEGT. V gave up 6 bases and J gave up 5 bases, with 23 bases separating them. Relying on iRepertoire HTBI primers and Arm-PCR of CDR3 regions, the team built TCR beta libraries. Each CDR3 protein gets one entry after TCRdb re-called the multiplex PCR reads with MiXCR. The table has hundreds of thousands of distinct CDR3 sequences, 15% to 20% seen once; the top ten hold 9.5% to 15%. This clonotype was counted a few times. Time point meaning: newly diagnosed GD, antithyroid drugs for less than 3 months. Extracted PBMC RNA gave rise to the TCR library. Patients hailed from an endocrinology department in Xi'an, China. Separately, the same data were catalogued under a study of T cells in Graves' hyperthyroidism and ophthalmopathy.

The clonotype comes from a man aged 18 to 30 with Graves disease. The chain uses TRBV6-1 and TRBJ2-7, with D unresolved. The sequencing used peripheral blood mononuclear cells (PBMCs), collected at new diagnosis, from a patient treated with antithyroid drugs. Here the CDR3 DNA reads TGTGCCAGCAGACCAAGAAGAGGTGTTGGGGTTGACGAGCAGTACTTC. Residues: CASRPRRGVGVDEQYF.